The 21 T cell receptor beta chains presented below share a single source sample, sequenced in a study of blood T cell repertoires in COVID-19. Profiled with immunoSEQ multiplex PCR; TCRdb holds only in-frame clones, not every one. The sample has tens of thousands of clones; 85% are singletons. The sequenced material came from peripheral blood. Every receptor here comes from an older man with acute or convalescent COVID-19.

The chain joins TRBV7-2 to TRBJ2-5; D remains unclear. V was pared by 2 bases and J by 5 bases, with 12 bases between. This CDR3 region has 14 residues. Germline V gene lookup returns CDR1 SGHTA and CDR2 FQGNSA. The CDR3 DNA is TGTGCCAGCAGCTTAATGGCATTATCTGAGACCCAGTACTTC. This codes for CASSLMALSETQYF.

The CDR3 DNA is TGTGCCAGCAGTTGGACGGGGACCGGGGAGCTGTTTTTT. This codes for CASSWTGTGELFF. The chain carries TRBV2 and TRBJ2-2; the D gene is possibly TRBD2 (5 bases). CDR1 is SNHLY, CDR2 FYNNEI, per germline. The CDR3 is made up of 13 amino acids. Trimming took off 5 bases at V and 5 bases at J, with 9 bases between the two ends. The full variable domain, with the rest looked up from reference TRBV2 and TRBJ2-2, is EPEVTQTPSHQVTQMGQEVILRCVPISNHLYFYWYRQILGQKVEFLVSFYNNEISEKSEIFDDQFSVERPDGSNFTLKIRSTKLEDSAMYFCASSWTGTGELFFGEGSRLTVL.

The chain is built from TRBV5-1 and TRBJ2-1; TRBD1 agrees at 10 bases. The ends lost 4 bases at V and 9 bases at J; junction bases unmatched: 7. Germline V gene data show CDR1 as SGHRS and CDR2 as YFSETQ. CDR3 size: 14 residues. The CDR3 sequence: CASSIGQGVGEQFF. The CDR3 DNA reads TGCGCCAGCAGCATAGGACAGGGGGTAGGTGAGCAGTTCTTC.

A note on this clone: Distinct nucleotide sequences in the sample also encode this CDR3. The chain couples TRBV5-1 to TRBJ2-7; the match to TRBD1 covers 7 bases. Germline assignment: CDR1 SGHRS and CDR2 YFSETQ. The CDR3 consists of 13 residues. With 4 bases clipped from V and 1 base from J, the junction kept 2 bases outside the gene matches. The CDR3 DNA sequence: TGCGCCAGCAGCCCGGGACAGTCCTACGAGCAGTACTTC. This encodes CASSPGQSYEQYF.

The CDR3 DNA is TGTGCCATCAGTGAAACAGGAGAACCGAACACTGAAGCTTTCTTT. It codes for CAISETGEPNTEAFF. The chain joins TRBV10-3 to TRBJ1-1; maybe TRBD1 (5 bases). This CDR3 is 15 amino acids long. V lost 3 bases to trimming and J lost 1 base, with 12 bases between them. Germline values: CDR1 ENHRY, CDR2 SYGVKD.

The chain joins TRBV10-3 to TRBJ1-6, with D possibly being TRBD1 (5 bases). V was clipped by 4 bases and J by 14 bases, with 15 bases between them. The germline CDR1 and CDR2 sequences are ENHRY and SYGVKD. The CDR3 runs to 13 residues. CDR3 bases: TGTGCCATCAGTGTTTCAGGGCTAAGGGCCCTCCACTTT. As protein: CAISVSGLRALHF.

The CDR3 DNA follows: TGTGCCAGCACGGGAGGGGCGCGTGGCTACACCTTC. This gives the protein CASTGGARGYTF. This sequence joins TRBV2 and TRBJ1-2; maybe TRBD1 (5 bases). This CDR3 has 12 amino acids. V was cut by 7 bases and J by 7 bases, with 13 bases left in between. CDR1 is SNHLY and CDR2 is FYNNEI in the germline V gene.

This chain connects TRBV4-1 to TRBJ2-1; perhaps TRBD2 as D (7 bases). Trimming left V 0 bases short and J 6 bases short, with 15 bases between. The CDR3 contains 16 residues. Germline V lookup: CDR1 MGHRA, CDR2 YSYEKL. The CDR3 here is CASSQEGRGAPNEQFF. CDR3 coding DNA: TGCGCCAGCAGCCAAGAGGGTCGGGGGGCCCCCAATGAGCAGTTCTTC.

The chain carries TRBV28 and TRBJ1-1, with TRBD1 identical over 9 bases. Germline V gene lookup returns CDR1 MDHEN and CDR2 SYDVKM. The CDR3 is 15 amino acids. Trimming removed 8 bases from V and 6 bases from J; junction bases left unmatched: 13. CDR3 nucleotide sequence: TGTGCCAGCTTTACCCGGGACAGGGATAAGGCTGAAGCTTTCTTT. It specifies CASFTRDRDKAEAFF.

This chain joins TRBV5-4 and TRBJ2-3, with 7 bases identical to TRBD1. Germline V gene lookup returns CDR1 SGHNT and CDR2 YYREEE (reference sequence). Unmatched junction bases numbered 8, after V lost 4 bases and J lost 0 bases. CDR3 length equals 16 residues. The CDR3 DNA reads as TGTGCCAGCAGCCCGAAGAGGGACAGCAGCACAGATACGCAGTATTTT. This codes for CASSPKRDSSTDTQYF.

CDR3 residues: CASSIDRESNQPQHF. CDR3 nucleotide sequence: TGTGCCAGTAGTATTGACAGGGAGAGCAATCAGCCCCAGCATTTT. The chain recombines TRBV19 with TRBJ1-5; 7 bases match TRBD1. The germline gives CDR1 LNHDA, CDR2 SQIVND (reference sequence). After removal of 3 bases from V and 1 base from J, the junction contained 3 bases not matched to a gene. This CDR3 contains 15 residues.

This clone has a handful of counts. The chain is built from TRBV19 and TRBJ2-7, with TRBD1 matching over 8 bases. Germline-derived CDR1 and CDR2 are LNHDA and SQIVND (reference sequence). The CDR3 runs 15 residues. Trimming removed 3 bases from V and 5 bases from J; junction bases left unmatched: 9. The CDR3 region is CASSIRTGGTDEQYF. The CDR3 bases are TGTGCCAGTAGTATCAGAACAGGGGGGACCGACGAGCAGTACTTC.

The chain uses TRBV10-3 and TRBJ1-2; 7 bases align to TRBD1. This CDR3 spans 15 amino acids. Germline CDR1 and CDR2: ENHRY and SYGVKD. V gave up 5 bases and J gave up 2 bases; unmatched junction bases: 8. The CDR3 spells CAISLGQTINYGYTF. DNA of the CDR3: TGTGCCATCAGTTTGGGACAGACGATAAACTATGGCTACACCTTC.

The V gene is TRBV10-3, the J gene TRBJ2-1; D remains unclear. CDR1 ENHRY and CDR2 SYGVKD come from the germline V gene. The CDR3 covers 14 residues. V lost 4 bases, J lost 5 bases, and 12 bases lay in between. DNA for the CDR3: TGTGCCATCAGTGGTAGTAGCCTGGACAATGAGCAGTTCTTC. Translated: CAISGSSLDNEQFF.

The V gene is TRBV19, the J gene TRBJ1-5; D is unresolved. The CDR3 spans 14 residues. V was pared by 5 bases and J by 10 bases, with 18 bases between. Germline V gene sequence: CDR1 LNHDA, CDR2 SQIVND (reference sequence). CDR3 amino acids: CASSSGPEPIPQHF. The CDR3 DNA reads TGTGCCAGTAGTTCAGGCCCCGAGCCAATTCCCCAGCATTTT.

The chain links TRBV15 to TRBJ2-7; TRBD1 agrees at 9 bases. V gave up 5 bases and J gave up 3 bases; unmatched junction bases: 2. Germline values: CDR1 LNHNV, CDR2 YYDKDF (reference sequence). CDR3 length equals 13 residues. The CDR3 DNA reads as TGTGCCACCAGCCTGGACAGGGGCTACGAGCAGTACTTC. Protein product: CATSLDRGYEQYF.

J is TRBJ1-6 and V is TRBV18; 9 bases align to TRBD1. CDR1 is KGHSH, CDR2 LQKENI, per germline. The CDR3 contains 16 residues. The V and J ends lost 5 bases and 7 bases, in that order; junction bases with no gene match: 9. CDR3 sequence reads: CASSSTQGATNSPLHF. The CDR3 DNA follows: TGTGCCAGCTCATCCACACAGGGGGCAACAAATTCACCCCTCCACTTT.

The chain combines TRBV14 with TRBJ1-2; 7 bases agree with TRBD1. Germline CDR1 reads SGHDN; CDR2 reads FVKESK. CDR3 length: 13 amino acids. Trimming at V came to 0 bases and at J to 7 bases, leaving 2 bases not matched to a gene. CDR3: CASSQDHRGGYTF. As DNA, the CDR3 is TGTGCCAGCAGCCAAGATCACAGGGGTGGCTACACCTTC. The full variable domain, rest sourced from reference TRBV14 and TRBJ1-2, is EAGVTQFPSHSVIEKGQTVTLRCDPISGHDNLYWYRRVMGKEIKFLLHFVKESKQDESGMPNNRFLAERTGGTYSTLKVQPAELEDSGVYFCASSQDHRGGYTFGSGTRLTVV.

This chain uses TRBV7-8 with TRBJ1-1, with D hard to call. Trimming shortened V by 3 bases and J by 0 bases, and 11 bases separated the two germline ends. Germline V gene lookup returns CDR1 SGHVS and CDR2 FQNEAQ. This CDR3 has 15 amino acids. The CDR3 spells CASSLGSPMNTEAFF. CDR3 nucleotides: TGTGCCAGCAGCTTGGGCAGCCCCATGAACACTGAAGCTTTCTTT.

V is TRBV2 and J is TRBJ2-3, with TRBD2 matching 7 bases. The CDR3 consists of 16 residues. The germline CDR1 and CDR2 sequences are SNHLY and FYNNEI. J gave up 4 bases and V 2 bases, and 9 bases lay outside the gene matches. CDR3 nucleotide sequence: TGTGCCAGCAGTGAACTTGGACTAGTGGAGCCAGATACGCAGTATTTT. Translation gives CASSELGLVEPDTQYF.

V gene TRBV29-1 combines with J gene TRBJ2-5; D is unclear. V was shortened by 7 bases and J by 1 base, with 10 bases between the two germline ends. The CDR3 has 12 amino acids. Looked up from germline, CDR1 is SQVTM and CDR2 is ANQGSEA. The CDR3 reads CSAEPVQETQYF. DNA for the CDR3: TGCAGCGCCGAACCAGTCCAAGAGACCCAGTACTTC.